What follows is one TCR beta chain and its context. What it recognizes is unknown. Sequencing relied on a cDNA template that was reverse transcribed from extracted RNA. Method: immunoSEQ multiplex PCR; TCRdb's copy keeps in-frame clones and lacks some. The data contain just over 150,000 clones, less than 70% of them singletons. The CDR3 sequence is 15 residues long. J was trimmed by 3 bases and V by 1 base; bases with no gene match: 5. Germline V CDR1 and CDR2: SEHNR, FQNEAQ (reference sequence). This entry belongs to a study of CD8+ T cells in alopecia areata. Study outcomes and limitations: Across lesional scalp, and particularly alopecia totalis/universalis, clonality surpassed that of normal scalp.

Treatment reported: oral pan-JAK inhibitor, 5-10 mg twice daily. Lesional scalp punch biopsies and peripheral blood were collected from alopecia areata patients. Cell sorting was applied to PBMCs, and CD4+ and CD8+ T cells were collected. Source: CD4+ T cells sorted from blood, taken at week 4, from a patient treated with tofacitinib. The chain combines TRBV7-9 with TRBJ2-7; TRBD2 matches at 8 bases. The receptor was derived from a human donor with alopecia areata. The CDR3 nucleotides read TGTGCCAGCAGCTTAGGCCGCGGGGGGAACTACGAGCAGTACTTC. Amino acid sequence: CASSLGRGGNYEQYF.